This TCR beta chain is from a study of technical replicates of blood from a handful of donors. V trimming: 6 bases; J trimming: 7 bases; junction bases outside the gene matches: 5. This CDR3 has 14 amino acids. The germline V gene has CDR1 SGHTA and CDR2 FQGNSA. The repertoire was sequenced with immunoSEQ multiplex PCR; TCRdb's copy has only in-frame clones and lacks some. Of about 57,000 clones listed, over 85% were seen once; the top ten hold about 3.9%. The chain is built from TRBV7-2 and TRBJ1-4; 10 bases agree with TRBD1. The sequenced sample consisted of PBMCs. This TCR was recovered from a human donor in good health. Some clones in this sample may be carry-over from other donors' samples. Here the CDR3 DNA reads TGTGCCAGCAGAGTAGGACAGGGGGTTGAAAAACTGTTTTTT. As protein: CASRVGQGVEKLFF.